A single sample gave rise to the 22 T cell receptor beta chains below, sequenced in a study of OX40 agonist ivuxolimab in advanced cancers. Using immunoSEQ multiplex PCR, the repertoire was profiled, and TCRdb retains in-frame clones only, with some absent. The data show over 20,000 clones, with just under 85% seen just once and about 55% held by the top ten. The source was CD4+ or CD8+ T cells sorted from blood, collected in a trial of the OX40 agonist ivuxolimab. The receptors shown here come from an adult with an advanced solid tumor such as melanoma, head and neck, liver or kidney cancer.

This clone came up a few times. The V call is TRBV4-1, the J call TRBJ1-5, with 7 bases that match TRBD1. Trimming cost V 2 bases and J 4 bases; bases outside gene matches: 5. Germline V gene lookup returns CDR1 MGHRA and CDR2 YSYEKL. The CDR3 loop spans 15 amino acids. The chain's CDR3 is CASSQRGGENQPQHF. Written as DNA, the CDR3 is TGCGCCAGCAGCCAACGAGGGGGCGAGAATCAGCCCCAGCATTTT.

The chain is built from TRBV7-9 and TRBJ1-4; TRBD1 might be the D (5 bases). CDR3 length: 15 amino acids. The germline gives CDR1 SEHNR, CDR2 FQNEAQ (reference sequence). The germline V and J ends were trimmed by 2 bases and 8 bases, with 15 bases remaining between them. The CDR3 sequence: CASSLFSGLGEKLFF. The CDR3 region has the DNA TGTGCCAGCAGCTTATTTTCAGGGTTAGGAGAAAAACTGTTTTTT. The full variable domain, its missing parts supplied by reference TRBV7-9 and TRBJ1-4, is DTGVSQNPRHKITKRGQNVTFRCDPISEHNRLYWYRQTLGQGPEFLTYFQNEAQLEKSRLLSDRFSAERPKGSFSTLEIQRTEQGDSAMYLCASSLFSGLGEKLFFGSGTQLSVL.

The chain links TRBV7-6 to TRBJ1-4, with D maybe TRBD1 (5 bases). The CDR3 runs 15 residues. Deletions cut 2 bases from V and 2 bases from J, with 9 bases between. CDR1 is SGHVS and CDR2 is FNYEAQ in the germline V gene. CDR3 bases: TGTGCCAGCAGCTTACTGGGGGGGACTAATGAAAAACTGTTTTTT. Protein product: CASSLLGGTNEKLFF.

The gene calls are TRBV28 and TRBJ2-7, with D perhaps matching TRBD1 (6 bases). From germline, CDR1 is MDHEN and CDR2 SYDVKM. Trimming stripped 5 bases from V and 1 base from J, with 12 bases between. This CDR3 region has 14 residues. This chain's CDR3 is CASSPTGLSYEQYF. The CDR3 DNA sequence: TGTGCCAGCAGTCCTACAGGGTTGTCCTACGAGCAGTACTTC.

This clone was observed a single time. The chain uses TRBV9 and TRBJ2-7; 7 nucleotides agree with TRBD1. Germline CDR1 is SGDLS and CDR2 is YYNGEE. The CDR3 loop spans 14 amino acids. J gave up 2 bases and V 0 bases, and 2 bases lay outside the gene matches. CDR3 loop: CASSVAGTAYEQYF. In nucleotides, the CDR3 is TGTGCCAGCAGCGTAGCCGGGACAGCCTACGAGCAGTACTTC.

The chain employs TRBV28 and TRBJ1-1, with a weak D call TRBD1 (5 bases). V lost 1 base and J 2 bases, leaving 8 bases between the germline ends. There are 14 residues in the CDR3. Germline CDR1 and CDR2: MDHEN and SYDVKM. DNA for the CDR3: TGTGCCAGCAGTTTATTCCAGGGCAACACTGAAGCTTTCTTT. This translates into CASSLFQGNTEAFF. Drawing the rest from reference TRBV28 and TRBJ1-1, the complete variable domain is DVKVTQSSRYLVKRTGEKVFLECVQDMDHENMFWYRQDPGLGLRLIYFSYDVKMKEKGDIPEGYSVSREKKERFSLILESASTNQTSMYLCASSLFQGNTEAFFGQGTRLTVV.

The V and J genes are TRBV18 and TRBJ2-7; D is possibly TRBD1 (5 bases). Germline-derived CDR1 and CDR2 are KGHSH and LQKENI. The V end lost 1 base, the J end lost 4 bases, and 14 bases lay between the germline ends. The CDR3 spans 15 residues. CDR3 nucleotides: TGTGCCAGCTCACCACTTCCACAGGAGAATTACGAGCAGTACTTC. Encoded protein: CASSPLPQENYEQYF.

This chain links TRBV28 with TRBJ1-5; TRBD1 is a possible D gene (6 bases). The V gene lost 4 bases and the J gene lost 0 bases, with 19 bases spanning the gap. Germline lookup yields CDR1 MDHEN and CDR2 SYDVKM. The CDR3 spans 18 residues. CDR3 in amino acids: CASSSTLPSDSSNQPQHF. In nucleotides, the CDR3 is TGTGCCAGCAGTTCTACTCTCCCCTCGGACAGTAGCAATCAGCCCCAGCATTTT. The entire variable domain, with the rest obtained from reference TRBV28 and TRBJ1-5, is as follows: DVKVTQSSRYLVKRTGEKVFLECVQDMDHENMFWYRQDPGLGLRLIYFSYDVKMKEKGDIPEGYSVSREKKERFSLILESASTNQTSMYLCASSSTLPSDSSNQPQHFGDGTRLSIL.

The chain links TRBV9 to TRBJ2-1; 10 bases match TRBD2. With V trimmed by 3 bases and J by 6 bases, 12 bases remained unmatched. This CDR3 is built from 17 residues. Germline V gene sequence: CDR1 SGDLS, CDR2 YYNGEE. CDR3 sequence reads: CASSASAGTSARNEQFF. The DNA of the CDR3 is TGTGCCAGCAGCGCATCCGCCGGGACTAGCGCCCGCAATGAGCAGTTCTTC.

This clone has a single count. The chain uses TRBV6-6 and TRBJ2-1; D is unclear. Trimming left V 0 bases short and J 7 bases short, with 1 base between. The CDR3 has 11 amino acids. Germline V gives CDR1 MNHNY, CDR2 SVGAGI (reference sequence). CDR3 residues: CASSYSNEQFF. CDR3 DNA sequence: TGTGCCAGCAGTTACTCGAATGAGCAGTTCTTC.

This chain links TRBV6-5 with TRBJ2-7, with 10 bases aligning to TRBD1. The V and J ends lost 6 bases and 3 bases, in that order; junction bases with no gene match: 8. Looked up from germline, CDR1 is MNHEY and CDR2 is SVGAGI. CDR3 length equals 15 residues. The CDR3 bases are TGTGCCAGCAGCCTGGGACAGGGGCCCTTCTACGAGCAGTACTTC. Its protein product is CASSLGQGPFYEQYF.

V and J are TRBV15 and TRBJ2-3; D may be TRBD1 (7 bases). V lost 5 bases and J 5 bases, leaving 20 bases between the germline ends. The CDR3 length is 16 residues. Germline CDR1 reads LNHNV; CDR2 reads YYDKDF (reference sequence). The CDR3 nucleotides read TGTGCCACCAGCCCATCCCGAGGAGGGGGCATAGATACGCAGTATTTT. Translated, it gives CATSPSRGGGIDTQYF.

This clone was found once. The chain recombines TRBV19 with TRBJ1-1, with D uncertain. V lost 2 bases and J lost 3, with 4 bases in between. The CDR3 loop spans 12 amino acids. Per germline, CDR1 LNHDA and CDR2 SQIVND (reference sequence). This CDR3 is CASSIPDTEAFF. The DNA for the CDR3 is TGTGCCAGTAGTATACCTGACACTGAAGCTTTCTTT.

This chain connects TRBV6-4 to TRBJ2-7, with D unresolved. CDR1 and CDR2 (germline): MRHNA, SNTAGT. V gave up 8 bases and J gave up 6 bases, with 20 bases separating them. This CDR3 spans 14 amino acids. The CDR3 sequence: CASGTDPHEVEQYF. CDR3 nucleotides: TGTGCCAGCGGCACCGACCCCCATGAGGTCGAGCAGTACTTC.

The chain recombines TRBV5-6 with TRBJ2-7, with 11 bases matching TRBD1. The ends lost 4 bases at V and 5 bases at J; junction bases unmatched: 8. The germline gives CDR1 SGHDT, CDR2 YYEEEE. This CDR3 is built from 15 residues. DNA of the CDR3: TGTGCCAGCAGCCCCGGACAGGGGGCGCGGAACGAGCAGTACTTC. This sequence encodes CASSPGQGARNEQYF.

This clone has a single count. The V gene is TRBV29-1, the J gene TRBJ1-2; 12 nucleotides agree with TRBD1. With V trimmed by 5 bases and J by 6 bases, 10 bases remained unmatched. The length of the CDR3 is 15 residues. Germline V gene lookup returns CDR1 SQVTM and CDR2 ANQGSEA. CDR3 DNA sequence: TGCAGCGTTTCTGGCGGGACAGGGGGCGCTGATGGCTACACCTTC. It yields the protein CSVSGGTGGADGYTF.

The rearrangement joins TRBV9 to TRBJ2-2; the D is unclear. CDR3 length: 17 amino acids. V was pared by 3 bases and J by 6 bases, with 21 bases between. Germline assignment: CDR1 SGDLS and CDR2 YYNGEE. Written as DNA, the CDR3 is TGTGCCAGCAGCGCGTGGGATTTGGCTGGGCCGTCCGGGGAGCTGTTTTTT. Translation: CASSAWDLAGPSGELFF.

This clone occurred a few times. This chain connects TRBV9 to TRBJ2-3; weak D call: TRBD2 (6 bases). The CDR3 contains 15 residues. V lost 4 bases to trimming and J lost 0 bases, with 12 bases between them. Germline V gene sequence: CDR1 SGDLS, CDR2 YYNGEE. DNA for the CDR3: TGTGCCAGCAGCTCCTATGGGGGGAGCACAGATACGCAGTATTTT. Its protein is CASSSYGGSTDTQYF.

The chain joins TRBV4-1 to TRBJ2-1, with a weak D call TRBD2 (5 bases). V shed 3 bases and J shed 10 bases, with 13 bases lying between them. There are 13 residues in the CDR3. The germline CDR1 and CDR2 sequences are MGHRA and YSYEKL. The CDR3 coding sequence is TGCGCCAGCAGCCAGGGGATTTGGGAGGAGCAGTTCTTC. Protein: CASSQGIWEEQFF.

The V and J genes are TRBV19 and TRBJ1-1; D is possibly TRBD1 (6 bases). Germline assignment: CDR1 LNHDA and CDR2 SQIVND (reference sequence). V lost 4 bases and J lost 2, with 20 bases in between. This CDR3 is 17 amino acids long. The CDR3 reads CASSTEPDGGPNTEAFF. The CDR3 DNA reads as TGTGCCAGTAGTACCGAGCCAGATGGGGGGCCAAACACTGAAGCTTTCTTT.

The V call is TRBV5-6, the J call TRBJ1-2, with TRBD1 matching 10 bases. This CDR3 has 15 residues. CDR1 is SGHDT and CDR2 is YYEEEE in the germline V gene. V lost 2 bases and J lost 3; bases outside the gene matches: 4. CDR3 amino acids: CASSLTGTGDYGYTF. CDR3 nucleotides: TGTGCCAGCAGCTTAACCGGGACAGGGGACTATGGCTACACCTTC.

The CDR3 loop is CASRENSPTEAFF. The CDR3 coding sequence is TGTGCCAGCAGGGAAAACAGTCCCACTGAAGCTTTCTTT. J is TRBJ1-1 and V is TRBV6-1; no clear D. V shed 6 bases and J shed 4 bases, with 12 bases lying between them. This CDR3 comprises 13 residues. CDR1 is MNHNS, CDR2 SASEGT, per germline.